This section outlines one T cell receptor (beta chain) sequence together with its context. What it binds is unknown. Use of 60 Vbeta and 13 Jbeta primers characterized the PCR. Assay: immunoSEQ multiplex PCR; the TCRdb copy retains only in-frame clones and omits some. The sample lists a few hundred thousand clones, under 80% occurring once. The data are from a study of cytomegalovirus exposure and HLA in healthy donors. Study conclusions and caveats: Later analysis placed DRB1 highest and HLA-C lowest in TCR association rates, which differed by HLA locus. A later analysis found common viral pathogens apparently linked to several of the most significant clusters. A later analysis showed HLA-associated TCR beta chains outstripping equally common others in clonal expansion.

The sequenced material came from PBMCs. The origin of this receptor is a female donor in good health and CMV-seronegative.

The CDR3 loop reads CASTTGQGTSTDTQYF. The CDR3 DNA is TGCGCCAGCACCACGGGACAGGGGACTAGCACAGATACGCAGTATTTT. The rearrangement uses TRBV5-1 and TRBJ2-3; TRBD1 matches at 10 bases. Trimming removed 6 bases from V and 0 bases from J; junction bases left unmatched: 7. The germline V gene encodes CDR1 SGHRS and CDR2 YFSETQ. This CDR3 is built from 16 residues. Drawing the rest from reference TRBV5-1 and TRBJ2-3, the complete variable domain is KAGVTQTPRYLIKTRGQQVTLSCSPISGHRSVSWYQQTPGQGLQFLFEYFSETQRNKGNFPGRFSGRQFSNSRSEMNVSTLELGDSALYLCASTTGQGTSTDTQYFGPGTRLTVL.